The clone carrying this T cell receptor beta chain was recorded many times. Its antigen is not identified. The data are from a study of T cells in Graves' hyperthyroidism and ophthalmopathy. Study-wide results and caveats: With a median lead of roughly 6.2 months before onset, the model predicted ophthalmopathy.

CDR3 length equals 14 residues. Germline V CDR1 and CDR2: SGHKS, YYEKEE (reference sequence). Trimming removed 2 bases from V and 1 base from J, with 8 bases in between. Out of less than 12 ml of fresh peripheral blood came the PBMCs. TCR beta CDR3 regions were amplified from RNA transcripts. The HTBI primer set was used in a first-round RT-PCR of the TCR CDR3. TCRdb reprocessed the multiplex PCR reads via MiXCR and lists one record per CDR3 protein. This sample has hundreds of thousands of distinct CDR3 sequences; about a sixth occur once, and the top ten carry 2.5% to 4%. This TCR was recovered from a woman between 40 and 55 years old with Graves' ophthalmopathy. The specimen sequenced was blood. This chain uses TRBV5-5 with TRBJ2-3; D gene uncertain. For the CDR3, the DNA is TGTGCCAGCAGCTTAGCACTGGGCACAGATACGCAGTATTTT. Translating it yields CASSLALGTDTQYF.